Below, 8 T cell receptor beta chains from the same sample are listed, as sequenced in a study of tumor and adjacent non-tumor tissue in lung cancer (dated by TCRdb to the late 2010s). RNA was extracted from bulk unsorted tissue and checked for quality with a NanoDrop ND-1000 and an Agilent 2100. To prepare the library, multiplex PCR was applied. The data were produced on an Illumina HiSeq 2500. TCRbeta libraries were constructed through three rounds of nested PCR with primers (Table S4) according to protocols modified from ARM-PCR. The raw public reads went through TCRdb reprocessing: fastp at Q25, MiXCR clone calling, in-frame beta chains kept. Entries are consolidated by CDR3 protein sequence, retaining the most common genes and DNA. In all, the sample holds about 200,000 distinct CDR3 sequences, and 71% of those were seen once. The ten largest clones represent 20% to 25% of the sample. Sample: lung tumor tissue. The receptors derive from a man between 60 and 75 years old with non-small cell lung cancer.

The chain employs TRBV2 and TRBJ1-1; no reliable D call. Trimming removed 2 bases at V and 5 bases at J, with 9 bases between. The CDR3 runs 13 residues. CDR1 is SNHLY and CDR2 is FYNNEI in the germline V gene. This chain's CDR3 is CASSETWNTEAFF. The CDR3 DNA is TGTGCCAGCAGTGAAACCTGGAATACTGAAGCTTTCTTT.

This clonotype appeared a few times. The V and J genes are TRBV5-1 and TRBJ1-6, with 9 bases lining up with TRBD1. Germline lookup yields CDR1 SGHRS and CDR2 YFSETQ. J lost 8 bases, V lost 8 bases, and 23 bases had no gene match. The CDR3 runs to 19 residues. The CDR3 loop is CARTWGPSGTGISYSPLHF. For the CDR3, the DNA is TGCGCCAGGACCTGGGGGCCCTCCGGGACAGGGATTTCTTATTCACCCCTCCACTTT. Supplemented by reference TRBV5-1 and TRBJ1-6, the full variable domain reads KAGVTQTPRYLIKTRGQQVTLSCSPISGHRSVSWYQQTPGQGLQFLFEYFSETQRNKGNFPGRFSGRQFSNSRSEMNVSTLELGDSALYLCARTWGPSGTGISYSPLHFGNGTRLTVT.

The chain combines TRBV24-1 with TRBJ2-1, with TRBD2 matching 9 bases. With 4 bases clipped from V and 4 bases from J, the junction kept 10 bases outside the gene matches. The CDR3 contains 17 residues. CDR1 KGHDR and CDR2 SFDVKD come from the germline V gene. CDR3 sequence (DNA): TGTGCCACCAGTGACTATCAAAGAACTAGCGGGTACAATGAGCAGTTCTTC. It encodes CATSDYQRTSGYNEQFF.

This clonotype was picked up many times. V usage is TRBV4-2 and J usage is TRBJ2-5, with 10 positions matching TRBD2. Germline CDR1 is LGHNA and CDR2 is YNFKEQ. Trimming cost V 0 bases and J 4 bases; bases outside gene matches: 14. The CDR3 has 19 residues. CDR3 residues: CASSQEESSGSSYPETQYF. The CDR3 region has the DNA TGTGCCAGCAGCCAAGAAGAGTCTAGCGGGAGTTCTTATCCAGAGACCCAGTACTTC.

About this clonotype itself: Because it lacks the conserved phenylalanine or tryptophan at the end, this CDR3 is likely a read error. Because the CDR3's place on the DNA is in doubt, the DNA is left out and the CDR3 is given as listed by TCRdb. The chain employs TRBV29-1 and TRBJ2-2; the table gives TRBD2 as D, unverified against the DNA. Germline V gene lookup returns CDR1 SQVTM and CDR2 ANQGSEA. The CDR3 has 15 residues if both end residues are counted. CDR3 sequence: CSVTGTSGFTGELLC.

The gene calls are TRBV11-2 and TRBJ2-5, with D tentatively TRBD2 (7 bases). The CDR3 has 15 residues. Per germline, CDR1 SGHAT and CDR2 FQNNGV. Trimming removed 8 bases at V and 7 bases at J, with 23 bases between. The CDR3: CASSTMRGPKGTQYF. The CDR3 region has the DNA TGTGCCAGCTCCACAATGCGGGGGCCAAAGGGGACCCAGTACTTC.

This clonotype was counted a few times. V and J are TRBV20-1 and TRBJ1-5, with TRBD1 matching over 7 bases. V lost 3 bases and J lost 6; bases outside the gene matches: 14. CDR1 is DFQATT and CDR2 is SNEGSKA in the germline V gene (reference sequence). The CDR3 covers 16 residues. The CDR3 loop is CSASPSTGLVGQPQHF. The CDR3 DNA follows: TGCAGTGCTAGCCCTTCGACAGGGCTAGTAGGTCAGCCCCAGCATTTT.

Concerning this clonotype: One junction end disagrees with the germline gene, perhaps due to a read error. This chain uses TRBV11-3 with TRBJ2-7; D is uncertain. The CDR3 spans 15 residues. Germline CDR1 is SGHNT and CDR2 is YENEEA. The CDR3 DNA follows: TGTACCAGAAGCCCAGATGGGGATTACACCTACGAGCAGTACTTC. Translation: CTRSPDGDYTYEQYF.